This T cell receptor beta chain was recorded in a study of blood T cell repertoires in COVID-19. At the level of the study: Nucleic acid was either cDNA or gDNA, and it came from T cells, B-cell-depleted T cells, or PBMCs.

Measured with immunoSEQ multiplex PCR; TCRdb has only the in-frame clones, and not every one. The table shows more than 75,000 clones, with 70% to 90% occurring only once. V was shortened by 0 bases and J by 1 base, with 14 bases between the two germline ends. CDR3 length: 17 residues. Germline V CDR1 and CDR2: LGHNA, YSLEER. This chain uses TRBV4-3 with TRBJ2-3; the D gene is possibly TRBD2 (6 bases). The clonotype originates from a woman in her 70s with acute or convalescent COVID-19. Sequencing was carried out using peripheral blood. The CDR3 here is CASSQDWWAGRTDTQYF. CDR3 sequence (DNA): TGCGCCAGCAGCCAAGATTGGTGGGCGGGACGCACAGATACGCAGTATTTT.